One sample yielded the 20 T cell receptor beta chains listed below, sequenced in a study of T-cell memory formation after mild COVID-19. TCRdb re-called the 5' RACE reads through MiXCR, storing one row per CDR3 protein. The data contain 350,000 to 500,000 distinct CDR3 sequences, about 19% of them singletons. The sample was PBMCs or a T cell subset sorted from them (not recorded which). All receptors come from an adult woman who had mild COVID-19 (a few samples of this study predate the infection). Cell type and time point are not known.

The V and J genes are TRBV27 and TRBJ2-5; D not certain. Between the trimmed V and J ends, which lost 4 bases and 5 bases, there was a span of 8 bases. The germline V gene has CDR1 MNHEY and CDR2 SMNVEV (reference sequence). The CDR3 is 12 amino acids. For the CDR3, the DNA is TGTGCCAGCAGTTCCATAGGGGAGACCCAGTACTTC. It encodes CASSSIGETQYF.

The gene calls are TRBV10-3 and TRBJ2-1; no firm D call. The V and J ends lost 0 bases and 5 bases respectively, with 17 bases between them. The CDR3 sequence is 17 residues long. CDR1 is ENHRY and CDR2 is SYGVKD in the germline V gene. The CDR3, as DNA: TGTGCCATCAGTGAGTCGACTCACGAGGACCAGCACAATGAGCAGTTCTTC. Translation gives CAISESTHEDQHNEQFF.

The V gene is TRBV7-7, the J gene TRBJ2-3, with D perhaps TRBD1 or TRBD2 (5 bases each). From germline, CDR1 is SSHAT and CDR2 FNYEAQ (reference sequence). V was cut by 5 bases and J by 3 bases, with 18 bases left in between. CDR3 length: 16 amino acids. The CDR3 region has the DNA TGTGCCAGCAGCCCAACAACCGTTGGGGGAACAGATACGCAGTATTTT. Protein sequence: CASSPTTVGGTDTQYF.

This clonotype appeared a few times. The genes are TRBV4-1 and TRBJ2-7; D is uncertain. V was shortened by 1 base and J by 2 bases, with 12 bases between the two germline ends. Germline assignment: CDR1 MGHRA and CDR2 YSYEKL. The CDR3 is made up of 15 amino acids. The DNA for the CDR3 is TGCGCCAGCAGCCAAGTCGCAGACGGAACCTACGAGCAGTACTTC. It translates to CASSQVADGTYEQYF.

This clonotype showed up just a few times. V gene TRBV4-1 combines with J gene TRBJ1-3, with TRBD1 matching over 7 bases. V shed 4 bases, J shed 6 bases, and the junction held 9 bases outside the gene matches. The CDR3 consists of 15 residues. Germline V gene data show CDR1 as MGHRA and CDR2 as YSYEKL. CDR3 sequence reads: CASSRPGQSENTIYF. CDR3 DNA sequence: TGCGCCAGCAGCCGACCGGGACAGAGCGAAAACACCATATATTTT.

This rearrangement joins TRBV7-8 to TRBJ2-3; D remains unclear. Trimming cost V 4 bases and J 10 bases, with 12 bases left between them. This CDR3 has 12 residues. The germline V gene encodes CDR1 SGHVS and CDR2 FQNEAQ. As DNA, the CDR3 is TGTGCCAGCAGCTCCGAGCTGGGCGCGCAGTATTTT. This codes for CASSSELGAQYF.

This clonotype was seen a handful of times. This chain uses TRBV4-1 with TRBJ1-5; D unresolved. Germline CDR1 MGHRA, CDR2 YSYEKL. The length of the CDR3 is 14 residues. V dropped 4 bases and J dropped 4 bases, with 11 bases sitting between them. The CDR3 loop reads CASSPALGNQPQHF. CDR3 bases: TGCGCCAGCAGCCCGGCCCTTGGGAATCAGCCCCAGCATTTT.

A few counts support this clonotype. Here the CDR3 DNA reads TGCAGCGTTGAATCAGAATTAGGCGGCTTGGCCACAGATACGCAGTATTTT. Protein product: CSVESELGGLATDTQYF. The chain is built from TRBV29-1 and TRBJ2-3, with D unclear. The CDR3 totals 17 residues. The V gene lost 2 bases and the J gene lost 2 bases, with 20 bases spanning the gap. CDR1 is SQVTM, CDR2 ANQGSEA, per germline.

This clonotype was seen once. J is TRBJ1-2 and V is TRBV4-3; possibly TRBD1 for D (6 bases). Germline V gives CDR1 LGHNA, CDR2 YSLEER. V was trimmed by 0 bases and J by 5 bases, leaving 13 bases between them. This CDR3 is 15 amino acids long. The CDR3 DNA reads TGCGCCAGCAGCCAAGAGCGGGGGGGCTCTTATGGCTACACCTTC. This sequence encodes CASSQERGGSYGYTF.

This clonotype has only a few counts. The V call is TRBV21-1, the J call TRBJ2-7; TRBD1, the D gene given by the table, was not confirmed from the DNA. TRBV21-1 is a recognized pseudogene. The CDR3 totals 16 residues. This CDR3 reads CASSKGQGPASYEQYF. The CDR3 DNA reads TGTGCCAGCAGCAAAGGACAGGGGCCCGCCTCCTACGAGCAGTACTTC.

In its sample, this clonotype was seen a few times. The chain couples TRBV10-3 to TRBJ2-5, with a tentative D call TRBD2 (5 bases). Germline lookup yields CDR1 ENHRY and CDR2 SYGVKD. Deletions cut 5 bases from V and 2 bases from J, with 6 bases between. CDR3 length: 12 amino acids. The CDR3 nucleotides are TGTGCCATCAGTAGAGGGCAAGAGACCCAGTACTTC. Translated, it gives CAISRGQETQYF.

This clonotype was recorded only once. CDR3 DNA sequence: TGTGCCAGCAGTTTATGGCTAACTAGCACAGATACGCAGTATTTT. Protein: CASSLWLTSTDTQYF. The chain links TRBV27 to TRBJ2-3; D remains unclear. The CDR3 covers 15 residues. Trimming stripped 1 base from V and 0 bases from J, with 8 bases between. CDR1 and CDR2 (germline): MNHEY, SMNVEV (reference sequence).

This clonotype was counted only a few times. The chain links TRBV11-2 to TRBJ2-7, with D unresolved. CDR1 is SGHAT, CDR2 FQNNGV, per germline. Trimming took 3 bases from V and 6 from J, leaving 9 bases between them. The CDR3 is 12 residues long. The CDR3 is CASSLGGFEQYF. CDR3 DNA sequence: TGTGCCAGCAGCTTGGGCGGATTCGAGCAGTACTTC. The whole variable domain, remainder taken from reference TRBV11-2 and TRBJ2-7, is EAGVAQSPRYKIIEKRQSVAFWCNPISGHATLYWYQQILGQGPKLLIQFQNNGVVDDSQLPKDRFSAERLKGVDSTLKIQPAKLEDSAVYLCASSLGGFEQYFGPGTRLTVT.

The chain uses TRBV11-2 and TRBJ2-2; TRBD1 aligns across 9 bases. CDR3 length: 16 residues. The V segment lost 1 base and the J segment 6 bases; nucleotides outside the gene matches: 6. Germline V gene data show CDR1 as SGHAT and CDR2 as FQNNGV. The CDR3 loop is CASSLVGQGSSGELFF. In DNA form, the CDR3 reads TGTGCCAGCAGCTTAGTGGGACAGGGTTCGTCCGGGGAGCTGTTTTTT.

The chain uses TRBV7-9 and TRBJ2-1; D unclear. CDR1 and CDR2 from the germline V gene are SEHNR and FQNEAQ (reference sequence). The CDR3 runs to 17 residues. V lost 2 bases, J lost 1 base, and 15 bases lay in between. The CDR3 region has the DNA TGTGCCAGCAGCTTAACTCAGTCCAGGTCATCCTACAATGAGCAGTTCTTC. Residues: CASSLTQSRSSYNEQFF.

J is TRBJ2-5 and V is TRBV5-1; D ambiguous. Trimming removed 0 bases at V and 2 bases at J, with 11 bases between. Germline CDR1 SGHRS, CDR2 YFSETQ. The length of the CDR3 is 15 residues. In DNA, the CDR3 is TGCGCCAGCAGCTTGGCCTCCCAGGTTCAAGAGACCCAGTACTTC. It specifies CASSLASQVQETQYF.

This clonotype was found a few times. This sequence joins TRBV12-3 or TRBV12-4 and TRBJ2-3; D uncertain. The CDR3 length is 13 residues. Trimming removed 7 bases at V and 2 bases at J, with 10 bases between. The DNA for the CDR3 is TGTGCCAGCACCCACTCGCTCACAGATACGCAGTATTTT. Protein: CASTHSLTDTQYF.

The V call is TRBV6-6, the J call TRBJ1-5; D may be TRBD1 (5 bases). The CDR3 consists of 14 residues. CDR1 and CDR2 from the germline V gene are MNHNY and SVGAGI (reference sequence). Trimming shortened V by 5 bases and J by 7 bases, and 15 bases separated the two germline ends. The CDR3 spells CASSRDQIGQPQHF. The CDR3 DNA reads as TGTGCCAGCAGTCGGGACCAGATAGGCCAGCCCCAGCATTTT.

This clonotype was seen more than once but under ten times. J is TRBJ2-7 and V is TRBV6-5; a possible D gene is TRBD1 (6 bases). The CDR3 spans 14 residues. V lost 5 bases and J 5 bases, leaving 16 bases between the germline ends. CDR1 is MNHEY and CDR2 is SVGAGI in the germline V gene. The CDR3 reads CASSRTQGFHEQYF. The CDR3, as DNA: TGTGCCAGCAGTAGAACGCAGGGGTTCCACGAGCAGTACTTC.

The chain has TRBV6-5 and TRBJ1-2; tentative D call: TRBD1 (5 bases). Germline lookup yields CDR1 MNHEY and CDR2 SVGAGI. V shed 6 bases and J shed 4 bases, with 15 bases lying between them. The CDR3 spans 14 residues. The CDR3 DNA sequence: TGTGCCAGCAGCCTTGGGGGGGAGGGCTATGGCTACACCTTC. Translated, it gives CASSLGGEGYGYTF.